This note documents a single TCR beta chain sequence. This sample was included in a study of blood T cell repertoires in COVID-19. Here immunoSEQ multiplex PCR was the method, and the copy in TCRdb shows in-frame clones only, minus some. The sample contains approximately 300,000 clones, 75% to 95% of which appear only once. Trimming cost V 6 bases and J 1 base; bases outside gene matches: 5. Looked up from germline, CDR1 is MNHEY and CDR2 is SVGAGI. The CDR3 runs to 14 residues. This clonotype was sampled from a woman aged 25 to 39 with COVID-19, enrolled during active disease. V gene TRBV6-5 combines with J gene TRBJ1-1, with 7 bases aligning to TRBD1. Specimen: peripheral blood. The CDR3 DNA sequence: TGTGCCAGCAGCAGGGGGGAAGGGAACACTGAAGCTTTCTTT. It specifies CASSRGEGNTEAFF.